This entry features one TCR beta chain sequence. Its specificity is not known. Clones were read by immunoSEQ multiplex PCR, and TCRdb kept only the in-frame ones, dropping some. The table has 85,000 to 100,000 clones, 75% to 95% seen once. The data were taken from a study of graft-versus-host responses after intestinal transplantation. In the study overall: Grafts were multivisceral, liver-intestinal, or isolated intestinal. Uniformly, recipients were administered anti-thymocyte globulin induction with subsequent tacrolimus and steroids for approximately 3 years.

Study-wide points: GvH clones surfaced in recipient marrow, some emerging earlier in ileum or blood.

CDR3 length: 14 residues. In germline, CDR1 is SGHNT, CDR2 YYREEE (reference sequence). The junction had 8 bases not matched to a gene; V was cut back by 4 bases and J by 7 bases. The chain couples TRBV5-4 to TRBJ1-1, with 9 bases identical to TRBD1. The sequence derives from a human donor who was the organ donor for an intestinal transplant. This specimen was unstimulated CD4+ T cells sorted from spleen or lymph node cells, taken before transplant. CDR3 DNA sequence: TGTGCCAGCAGCCTTACAGGGGGCTCGATTGAAGCTTTCTTT. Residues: CASSLTGGSIEAFF.